What follows describes a single T cell receptor beta chain. This CDR3 has 15 residues. Losses at the gene ends were 2 bases for V and 2 bases for J; bases not matched to a gene: 6. Germline V gene lookup returns CDR1 WNHNN and CDR2 SYGVQD (reference sequence). This sample stems from a study of blood T cells in healthy people across ages. Through a sample-barcoded 5' primer and a J-beta primer mix, a second PCR was run for roughly 6 to 11 cycles. One entry per CDR3 protein, called by TCRdb with MiXCR from the 5' RACE reads. The table includes fewer than 900,000 distinct CDR3 sequences, roughly 44% detected once.

This chain links TRBV10-1 with TRBJ2-7, with 7 bases matching TRBD1. Sequenced: blood. The TCR sequence derives from a woman aged 60-75 years in good health. CDR3 nucleotides: TGCGCCAGCAGTGAGGGTACAGGGGCGACCTACGAGCAGTACTTC. Its translation: CASSEGTGATYEQYF.